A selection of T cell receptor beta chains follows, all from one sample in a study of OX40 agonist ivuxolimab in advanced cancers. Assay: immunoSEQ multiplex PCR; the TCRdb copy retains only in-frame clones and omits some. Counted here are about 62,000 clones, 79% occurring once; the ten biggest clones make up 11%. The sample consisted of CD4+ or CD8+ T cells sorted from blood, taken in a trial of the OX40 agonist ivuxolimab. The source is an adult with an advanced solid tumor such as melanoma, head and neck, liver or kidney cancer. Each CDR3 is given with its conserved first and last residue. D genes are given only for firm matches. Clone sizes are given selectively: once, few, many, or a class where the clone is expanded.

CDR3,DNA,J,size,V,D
CASSLVVLPQETQYF,TGTGCCAGCAGCTTAGTAGTGCTGCCCCAAGAGACCCAGTACTTC,TRBJ2-5,-,TRBV7-9,-
CASRQWPNTEAFF,TGTGCCAGCAGACAGTGGCCGAACACTGAAGCTTTCTTT,TRBJ1-1,-,TRBV27,-
CASSRGGTISTEAFF,TGTGCCAGCAGCCGAGGGGGGACAATAAGCACTGAAGCTTTCTTT,TRBJ1-1,-,TRBV7-9,-
CATTTGVADPYGYTF,TGTGCCACCACGACAGGGGTGGCCGATCCCTATGGCTACACCTTC,TRBJ1-2,few,TRBV10-3,TRBD1
CASSPRLAANTGELFF,TGTGCCAGCTCACCACGATTAGCGGCAAACACCGGGGAGCTGTTTTTT,TRBJ2-2,-,TRBV18,-
CASRHSGKTYEQYF,TGTGCCAGCAGGCATAGCGGGAAGACCTACGAGCAGTACTTC,TRBJ2-7,-,TRBV7-3,TRBD2
CASSQETAGGSTDTQYF,TGCGCCAGCAGCCAAGAAACGGCGGGAGGGAGCACAGATACGCAGTATTTT,TRBJ2-3,few,TRBV4-1,TRBD2
CASSLQGFGTEAFF,TGTGCCAGCAGCCTACAGGGCTTTGGCACTGAAGCTTTCTTT,TRBJ1-1,-,TRBV7-6,-
CASSLVAGTQYF,TGTGCCAGCAGCTTAGTTGCGGGGACCCAGTACTTC,TRBJ2-5,-,TRBV7-8,-
CASSLMANTEAFF,TGTGCCAGCAGCTTGATGGCGAACACTGAAGCTTTCTTT,TRBJ1-1,-,TRBV5-4,-
CASSSSLNYGYTF,TGTGCCAGTAGTAGTTCCCTGAACTATGGCTACACCTTC,TRBJ1-2,-,TRBV19,-
CASSPQAPGNTDTQYF,TGTGCCAGCAGCCCCCAGGCACCCGGAAACACAGATACGCAGTATTTT,TRBJ2-3,-,TRBV9,-
CASSLRSDETQYF,TGTGCCAGCAGTTTAAGGAGCGATGAGACCCAGTACTTC,TRBJ2-5,few,TRBV27,-
CASSAPEGTYNEQFF,TGTGCCAGCAGCGCCCCGGAGGGGACCTACAATGAGCAGTTCTTC,TRBJ2-1,many,TRBV9,-
CATPPRGQPQHF,TGCGCCACCCCCCCCAGGGGACAGCCCCAGCATTTT,TRBJ1-5,-,TRBV10-1,-
CASRASGEPQHF,TGTGCCAGCAGGGCGTCAGGAGAGCCCCAGCATTTT,TRBJ1-5,-,TRBV6-1,-
CAWSLGSTDTQYF,TGTGCCTGGAGTCTTGGGTCCACAGATACGCAGTATTTT,TRBJ2-3,few,TRBV30,-
CASSLASGGLTYNEQFF,TGTGCCAGCAGCTTAGCTAGCGGGGGCCTAACCTACAATGAGCAGTTCTTC,TRBJ2-1,few,TRBV7-2,TRBD2
CASSWDRGDSGANVLTF,TGTGCCAGCAGCTGGGACAGGGGGGACTCTGGGGCCAACGTCCTGACTTTC,TRBJ2-6,-,TRBV9,TRBD1
CASRKPFRTVSSEKLFF,TGTGCCAGCAGGAAACCTTTTCGGACAGTCAGTAGTGAAAAACTGTTTTTT,TRBJ1-4,-,TRBV7-9,-
CASSLLAGVVEQYF,TGTGCCAGCAGCTTACTAGCGGGAGTCGTCGAGCAGTACTTC,TRBJ2-7,-,TRBV11-2,TRBD2
CASSYRAVRGPDTQYF,TGTGCCAGCAGTTACCGCGCGGTAAGGGGCCCAGATACGCAGTATTTT,TRBJ2-3,-,TRBV6-5,-
CASSRQGPAGYEQYF,TGTGCCAGCAGTCGACAGGGCCCAGCCGGCTACGAGCAGTACTTC,TRBJ2-7,-,TRBV7-6,TRBD1
CASSIDRGPQPQHF,TGTGCCAGTAGTATAGATCGAGGTCCTCAGCCCCAGCATTTT,TRBJ1-5,few,TRBV19,-
CASRTQFNSPLHF,TGTGCCAGCAGGACCCAATTCAATTCACCCCTCCACTTT,TRBJ1-6,few,TRBV6-5,-
CASSAGRGREKLFF,TGTGCCAGCTCGGCGGGGAGGGGGCGAGAAAAACTGTTTTTT,TRBJ1-4,-,TRBV18,TRBD1
CASSLSTGGGDTQYF,TGTGCTAGCAGCTTAAGTACAGGGGGCGGGGATACGCAGTATTTT,TRBJ2-3,-,TRBV7-7,TRBD1
CASSPPGRAVTEAFF,TGTGCCAGCTCACCACCGGGGAGGGCGGTCACTGAAGCTTTCTTT,TRBJ1-1,-,TRBV18,-
CASSQPNAGANYGYTF,TGCGCCAGCAGCCAACCCAATGCGGGGGCAAACTATGGCTACACCTTC,TRBJ1-2,-,TRBV4-1,-
CASSHVDGEQYF,TGCGCCAGCAGCCACGTTGACGGCGAGCAGTACTTC,TRBJ2-7,-,TRBV4-1,-
CASSQDRLAAYNEQFF,TGCGCCAGCAGCCAAGATCGGCTAGCGGCTTACAATGAGCAGTTCTTC,TRBJ2-1,-,TRBV4-3,TRBD2